This T cell receptor (beta chain) was identified in a study of neoadjuvant anti-PD-1 for oral cavity cancer. Overall study: Patients mostly received three to four biweekly nivolumab doses at 3 mg/kg before surgery.

Six replicates per PBMC sample, mostly from roughly 500 ng of genomic DNA. Method: immunoSEQ multiplex PCR; TCRdb's copy keeps in-frame clones and lacks some. The sample yields under 8,000 clones, 62% seen once. J was trimmed by 9 bases and V by 2 bases; bases with no gene match: 4. CDR3 length: 15 residues. Germline-derived CDR1 and CDR2 are SGHTA and FQGTGA. Specified time point: after neoadjuvant nivolumab, at surgical resection. Patients had newly diagnosed, untreated stage II-IVA oral cavity squamous cell carcinoma. Sample: PBMCs, taken after nivolumab (anti-PD-1) treatment. The V gene is TRBV7-3, the J gene TRBJ1-6; the match to TRBD1 covers 10 bases. The receptor was derived from a person aged 40 to 85 with oral cavity squamous cell carcinoma. The CDR3 nucleotides read TGTGCCAGCAGCTTATCCGGGACAGGGGTTTCACCCCTCCACTTT. It yields the protein CASSLSGTGVSPLHF.